Each of the 11 T cell receptor beta chains below was sequenced from the same sample in a study of T cell changes during pregnancy in multiple sclerosis. The method was immunoSEQ multiplex PCR; TCRdb's version includes in-frame clones alone and lacks a portion of them. This sample has some 74,000 clones; approximately 92% occur once, and the top ten carry over 3.5%. The specimen was peripheral blood, collected after pregnancy. Every receptor here comes from a female donor in good health, enrolled as a control in a pregnancy study.

A few counts support this clone. V and J are TRBV4-1 and TRBJ1-2, with a weak D call TRBD1 (5 bases). The CDR3 runs to 15 residues. Trimming removed 4 bases at V and 4 bases at J, with 16 bases between. The germline CDR1 and CDR2 sequences are MGHRA and YSYEKL. In DNA form, the CDR3 reads TGCGCCAGCAGCCCTCGGGGGGGAATTGGCTATGGCTACACCTTC. It is translated as CASSPRGGIGYGYTF.

V and J are TRBV28 and TRBJ2-7; possibly TRBD2 for D (6 bases). The CDR3 runs to 13 residues. Deletions cut 6 bases from V and 2 bases from J, with 11 bases between. Looked up from germline, CDR1 is MDHEN and CDR2 is SYDVKM. In DNA form, the CDR3 reads TGTGCCAGCAGGCCGGGACTTACCTACGAGCAGTACTTC. It is translated as CASRPGLTYEQYF.

This chain joins TRBV27 and TRBJ2-5; 7 bases agree with TRBD1. V lost 2 bases to trimming and J lost 4 bases; unmatched junction nucleotides: 4. This CDR3 comprises 14 residues. The germline gives CDR1 MNHEY, CDR2 SMNVEV (reference sequence). CDR3 sequence (DNA): TGTGCCAGCAGTTTAGTGGCAGGGGGAGAGACCCAGTACTTC. Its translation is CASSLVAGGETQYF.

The rearrangement uses TRBV11-2 and TRBJ2-7, with D uncertain. Germline V gene data show CDR1 as SGHAT and CDR2 as FQNNGV. Trimming took off 0 bases at V and 4 bases at J, with 13 bases between the two ends. The CDR3 covers 15 residues. CDR3 residues: CASSLDLQKDYEQYF. CDR3 nucleotides: TGTGCCAGCAGCTTAGATTTACAGAAAGATTACGAGCAGTACTTC.

This chain joins TRBV7-2 and TRBJ2-5, with a tentative D call TRBD2 (5 bases). V lost 5 bases and J 5 bases, leaving 12 bases between the germline ends. Germline assignment: CDR1 SGHTA and CDR2 FQGNSA. The CDR3 spans 13 residues. The CDR3 DNA follows: TGTGCCAGCAGCCCCACTCCGGGGGAGACCCAGTACTTC. It encodes CASSPTPGETQYF.

The rearrangement joins TRBV23-1 to TRBJ1-5; the match to TRBD1 covers 7 bases. TRBV23-1 is filed as an ORF, its function uncertain. The CDR3 loop spans 16 amino acids. Losses at the gene ends were 3 bases for V and 5 bases for J; bases not matched to a gene: 10. This CDR3 is CASSHSQTGSDQPQHF. The CDR3 coding sequence is TGCGCCAGCAGTCACTCCCAGACAGGGAGCGATCAGCCCCAGCATTTT.

The V call is TRBV5-4, the J call TRBJ2-3; TRBD1 matches 9 bases. This CDR3 comprises 16 residues. The trim removed 4 bases at V and 1 base at J, leaving 7 bases unmatched. Germline V gene lookup returns CDR1 SGHNT and CDR2 YYREEE (reference sequence). The CDR3 is CASSITGGAGTDTQYF. The CDR3 DNA follows: TGTGCCAGCAGCATTACAGGGGGCGCAGGCACAGATACGCAGTATTTT.

The rearrangement uses TRBV5-1 and TRBJ2-3; 8 positions match TRBD2. Germline loops: CDR1 SGHRS, CDR2 YFSETQ. The CDR3 runs 16 residues. The junction had 5 bases not matched to a gene; V was cut back by 0 bases and J by 2 bases. CDR3 region: CASSLEVAGNTDTQYF. The CDR3 nucleotides are TGCGCCAGCAGCTTGGAGGTAGCGGGGAACACAGATACGCAGTATTTT.

The chain uses TRBV2 and TRBJ1-5, with 7 positions matching TRBD1. Germline V gene data show CDR1 as SNHLY and CDR2 as FYNNEI. The CDR3 is made up of 16 amino acids. The J segment lost 2 bases and the V segment lost 5 bases, leaving 9 bases of the junction unmatched. The CDR3, as DNA: TGTGCCAGCAGTCAACGACAGGGACGGGGCAATCAGCCCCAGCATTTT. Its protein is CASSQRQGRGNQPQHF.

In DNA, the CDR3 is TGTGCCAGCAGCTTGGGGGGGGCAGGGGGCGCTGGGGCCAACGTCCTGACTTTC. This gives the protein CASSLGGAGGAGANVLTF. This chain links TRBV5-4 with TRBJ2-6; 8 nucleotides align to TRBD1. The CDR3 runs to 18 residues. The V segment lost 0 bases and the J segment 2 bases; nucleotides outside the gene matches: 7. Per germline, CDR1 SGHNT and CDR2 YYREEE (reference sequence).

The CDR3 is CASSSRGHVDSPLHF. In DNA, the CDR3 is TGTGCCAGCAGTTCAAGAGGACACGTGGATTCACCCCTCCACTTT. The V call is TRBV27, the J call TRBJ1-6; perhaps TRBD1 as D (5 bases). The V end was cut by 4 bases, the J end by 8 bases, with 15 bases between. This CDR3 region has 15 residues. Looked up from germline, CDR1 is MNHEY and CDR2 is SMNVEV (reference sequence).